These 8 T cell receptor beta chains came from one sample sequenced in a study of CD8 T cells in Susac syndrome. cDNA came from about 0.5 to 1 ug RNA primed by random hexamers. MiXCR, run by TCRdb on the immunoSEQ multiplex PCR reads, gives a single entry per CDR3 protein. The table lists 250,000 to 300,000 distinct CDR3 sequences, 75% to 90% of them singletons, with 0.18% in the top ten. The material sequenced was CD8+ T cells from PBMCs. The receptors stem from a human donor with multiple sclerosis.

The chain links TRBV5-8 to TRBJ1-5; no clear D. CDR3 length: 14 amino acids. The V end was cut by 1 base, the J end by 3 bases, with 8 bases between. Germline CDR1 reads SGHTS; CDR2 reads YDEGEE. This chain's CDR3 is CASSLFLNNQPQHF. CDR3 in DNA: TGTGCCAGCAGCTTGTTCTTAAACAATCAGCCCCAGCATTTT.

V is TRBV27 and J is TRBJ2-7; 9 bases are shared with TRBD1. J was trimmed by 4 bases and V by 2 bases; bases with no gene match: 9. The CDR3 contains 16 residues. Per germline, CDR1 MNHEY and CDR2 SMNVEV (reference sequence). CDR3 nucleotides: TGTGCCAGCAGTTTACTCGCCGGGACAGGGATGTACGAGCAGTACTTC. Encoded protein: CASSLLAGTGMYEQYF.

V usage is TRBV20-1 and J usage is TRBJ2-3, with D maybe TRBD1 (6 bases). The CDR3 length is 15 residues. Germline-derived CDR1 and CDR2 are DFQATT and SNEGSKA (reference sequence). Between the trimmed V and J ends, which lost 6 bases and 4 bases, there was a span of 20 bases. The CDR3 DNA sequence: TGCAGTGCCAAAATCCCAACAGGGTATGCAGATACGCAGTATTTT. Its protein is CSAKIPTGYADTQYF.

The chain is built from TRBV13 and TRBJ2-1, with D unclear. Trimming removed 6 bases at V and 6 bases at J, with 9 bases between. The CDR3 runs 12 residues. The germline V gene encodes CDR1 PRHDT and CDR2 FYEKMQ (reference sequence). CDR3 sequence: CASSSFSNEQFF. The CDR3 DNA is TGTGCCAGCAGTTCCTTCAGCAATGAGCAGTTCTTC.

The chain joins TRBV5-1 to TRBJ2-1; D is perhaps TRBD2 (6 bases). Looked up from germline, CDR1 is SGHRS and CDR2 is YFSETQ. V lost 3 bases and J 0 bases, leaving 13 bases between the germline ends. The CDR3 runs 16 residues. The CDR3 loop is CASSSGLSSSYNEQFF. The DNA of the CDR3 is TGCGCCAGCAGCTCGGGACTTTCAAGCTCCTACAATGAGCAGTTCTTC.

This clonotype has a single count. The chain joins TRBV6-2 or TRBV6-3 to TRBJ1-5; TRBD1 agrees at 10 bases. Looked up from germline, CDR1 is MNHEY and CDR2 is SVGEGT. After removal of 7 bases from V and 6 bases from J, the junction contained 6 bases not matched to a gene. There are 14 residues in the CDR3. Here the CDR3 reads CASNGQGDLQPQHF. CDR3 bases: TGTGCCAGCAATGGACAGGGGGATCTTCAGCCCCAGCATTTT.

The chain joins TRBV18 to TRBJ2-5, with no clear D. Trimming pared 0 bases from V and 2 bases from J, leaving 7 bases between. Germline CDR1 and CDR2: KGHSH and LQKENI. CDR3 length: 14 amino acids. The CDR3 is CASSPPVRQETQYF. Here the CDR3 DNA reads TGTGCCAGCTCACCACCGGTCAGGCAAGAGACCCAGTACTTC.

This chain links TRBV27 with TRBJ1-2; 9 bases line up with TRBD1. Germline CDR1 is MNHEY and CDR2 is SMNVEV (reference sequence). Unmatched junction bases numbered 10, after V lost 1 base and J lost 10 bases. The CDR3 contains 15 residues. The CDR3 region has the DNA TGTGCCAGCAGTTTATTTGGGACAGGGCTTTTTGACTACACCTTC. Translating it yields CASSLFGTGLFDYTF.